This TCR beta chain is drawn from a study of CD8+CD57+ T cells in acquired aplastic anemia. TCR beta VDJ combinations and CDR3 sequences were profiled from genomic DNA. Each CDR3 protein gets one entry after TCRdb re-called the reads with MiXCR. The table lists about 98,000 distinct CDR3 sequences, less than 75% of them singletons, with 50% to 70% in the top ten. About this clonotype: Antigen unknown.

Broader study findings: Between patients and controls, around 30 CD8+ CDR3 sequences were found in common.

All sequencing subjects had displayed CD8+CD57+ cell expansion on flow cytometry. In all patients, the disease was severe acquired aplastic anemia. Untreated patients provided the blood samples, with no therapy given before sampling. The sequenced material came from sorted CD4+, CD8+, or CD8+CD57+ T cells (not recorded which) from PBMCs. This TCR came from a human donor with aplastic anemia.

Here the CDR3 DNA reads TGTGCCAGCAGTTACGACCTCCCCGGGGAGCTGTTTTTT. Protein product: CASSYDLPGELFF. The chain joins TRBV12-3 or TRBV12-4 to TRBJ2-2, with unresolved D. The CDR3 is 13 residues long. V was cut by 4 bases and J by 6 bases, with 9 bases left in between.